This TCR beta chain is drawn from a study of preoperative IRX-2 immunotherapy in early breast cancer. Sequencing was performed with immunoSEQ multiplex PCR; in TCRdb, only in-frame clones are kept and a portion is missing. The data contain 20,000 to 30,000 clones, about 81% of them singletons. CDR3 length: 15 amino acids. CDR1 is KGHSH and CDR2 is LQKENI in the germline V gene. Trimming took off 1 base at V and 5 bases at J, with 12 bases between the two ends. The treatment: preoperative locoregional IRX-2 cytokine immunotherapy. Preoperative locoregional IRX-2 cytokine immunotherapy was tested in the phase Ib source study.

Sequenced material: lymph node tissue, taken after IRX-2 immunotherapy. The receptor comes from a human donor with breast cancer. This chain joins TRBV18 and TRBJ2-1, with a weak D call TRBD2 (6 bases). DNA for the CDR3: TGTGCCAGCTCACCACGGCAGGGAGGTAACAATGAGCAGTTCTTC. Its protein product is CASSPRQGGNNEQFF.